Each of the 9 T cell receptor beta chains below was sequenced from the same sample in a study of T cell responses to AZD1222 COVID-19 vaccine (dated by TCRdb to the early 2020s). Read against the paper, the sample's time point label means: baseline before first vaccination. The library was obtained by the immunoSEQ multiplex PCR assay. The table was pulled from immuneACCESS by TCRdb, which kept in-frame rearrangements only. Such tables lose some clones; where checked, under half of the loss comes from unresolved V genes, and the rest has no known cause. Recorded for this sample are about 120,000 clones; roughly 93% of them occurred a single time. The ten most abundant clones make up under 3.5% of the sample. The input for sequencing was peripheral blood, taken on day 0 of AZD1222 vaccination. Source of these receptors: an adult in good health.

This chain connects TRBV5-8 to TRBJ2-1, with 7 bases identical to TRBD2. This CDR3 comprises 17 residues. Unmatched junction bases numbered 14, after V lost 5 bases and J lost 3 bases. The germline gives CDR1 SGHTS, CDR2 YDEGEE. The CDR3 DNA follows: TGTGCCAGCAGGCGGATCTTGGGCGGGGGAAACTACAATGAGCAGTTCTTC. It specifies CASRRILGGGNYNEQFF.

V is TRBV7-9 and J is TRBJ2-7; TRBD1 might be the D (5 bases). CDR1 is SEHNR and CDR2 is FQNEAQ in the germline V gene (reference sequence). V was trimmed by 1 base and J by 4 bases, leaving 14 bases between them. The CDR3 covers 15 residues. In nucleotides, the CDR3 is TGTGCCAGCAGCTTAGTTGGTCAGGGCTTTTACGAGCAGTACTTC. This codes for CASSLVGQGFYEQYF.

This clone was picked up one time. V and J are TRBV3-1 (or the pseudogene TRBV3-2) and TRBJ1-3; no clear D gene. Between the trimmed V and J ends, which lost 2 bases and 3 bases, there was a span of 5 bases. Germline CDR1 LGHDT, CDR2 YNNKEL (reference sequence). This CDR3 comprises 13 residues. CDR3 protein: CASSQLVGNTIYF. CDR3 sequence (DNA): TGTGCCAGCAGCCAACTAGTTGGAAACACCATATATTTT.

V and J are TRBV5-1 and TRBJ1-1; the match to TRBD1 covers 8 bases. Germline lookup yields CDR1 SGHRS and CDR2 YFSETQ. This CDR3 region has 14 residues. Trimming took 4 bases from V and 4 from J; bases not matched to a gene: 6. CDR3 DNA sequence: TGCGCCAGCAGCCAGGACAGGGCGGGCACTGAAGCTTTCTTT. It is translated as CASSQDRAGTEAFF.

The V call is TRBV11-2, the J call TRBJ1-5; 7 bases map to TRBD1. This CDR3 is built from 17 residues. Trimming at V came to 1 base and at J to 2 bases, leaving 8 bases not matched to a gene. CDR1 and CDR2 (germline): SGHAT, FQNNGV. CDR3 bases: TGTGCCAGCAGCTTAGGGGCGACAGGGTTAGGCAATCAGCCCCAGCATTTT. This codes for CASSLGATGLGNQPQHF.

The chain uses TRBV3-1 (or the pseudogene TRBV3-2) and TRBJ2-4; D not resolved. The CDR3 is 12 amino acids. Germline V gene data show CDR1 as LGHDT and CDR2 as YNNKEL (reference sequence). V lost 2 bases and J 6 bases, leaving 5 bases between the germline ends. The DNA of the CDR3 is TGTGCCAGCAGCCAAAGACGAAACATTCAGTACTTC. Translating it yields CASSQRRNIQYF.

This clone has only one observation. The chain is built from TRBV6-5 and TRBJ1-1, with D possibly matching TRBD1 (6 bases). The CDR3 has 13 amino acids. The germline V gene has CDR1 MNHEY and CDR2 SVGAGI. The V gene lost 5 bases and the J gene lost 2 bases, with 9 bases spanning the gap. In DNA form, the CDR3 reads TGTGCCAGCAGTCCACAGGGTAACACTGAAGCTTTCTTT. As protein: CASSPQGNTEAFF.

CDR3: CASSPDGEETQYF. The DNA for the CDR3 is TGTGCCAGCAGCCCGGACGGGGAAGAGACCCAGTACTTC. This chain links TRBV12-3 or TRBV12-4 with TRBJ2-5; D perhaps matches TRBD2 (5 bases). V lost 6 bases to trimming and J lost 3 bases, with 11 bases between them. CDR3 length: 13 amino acids.

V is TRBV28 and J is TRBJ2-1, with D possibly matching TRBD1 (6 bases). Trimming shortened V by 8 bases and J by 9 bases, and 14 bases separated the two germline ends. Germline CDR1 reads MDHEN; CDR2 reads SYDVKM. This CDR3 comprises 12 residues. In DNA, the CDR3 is TGTGCCAGCGAGACACAAGGGGGTGAGCAGTTCTTC. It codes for CASETQGGEQFF.